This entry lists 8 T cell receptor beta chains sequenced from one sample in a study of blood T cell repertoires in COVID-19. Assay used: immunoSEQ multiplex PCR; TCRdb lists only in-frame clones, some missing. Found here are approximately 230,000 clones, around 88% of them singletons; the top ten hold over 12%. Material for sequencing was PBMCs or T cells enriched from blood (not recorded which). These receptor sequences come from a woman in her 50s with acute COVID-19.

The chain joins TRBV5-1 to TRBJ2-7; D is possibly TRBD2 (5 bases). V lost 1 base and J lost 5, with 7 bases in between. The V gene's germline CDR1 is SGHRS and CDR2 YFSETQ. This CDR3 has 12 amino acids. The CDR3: CASSLPSNEQYF. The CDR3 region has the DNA TGCGCCAGCAGCTTGCCTAGCAACGAGCAGTACTTC. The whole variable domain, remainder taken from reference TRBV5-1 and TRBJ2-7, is KAGVTQTPRYLIKTRGQQVTLSCSPISGHRSVSWYQQTPGQGLQFLFEYFSETQRNKGNFPGRFSGRQFSNSRSEMNVSTLELGDSALYLCASSLPSNEQYFGPGTRLTVT.

The CDR3 nucleotides read TGTGCCAGCAGTCAACTAGCGGGAGCAGATACGCAGTATTTT. Protein: CASSQLAGADTQYF. This chain uses TRBV6-5 with TRBJ2-3; 11 bases align to TRBD2. In germline, CDR1 is MNHEY, CDR2 SVGAGI. The CDR3 extends over 14 amino acids. Losses at the gene ends were 5 bases for V and 4 bases for J; bases not matched to a gene: 2.

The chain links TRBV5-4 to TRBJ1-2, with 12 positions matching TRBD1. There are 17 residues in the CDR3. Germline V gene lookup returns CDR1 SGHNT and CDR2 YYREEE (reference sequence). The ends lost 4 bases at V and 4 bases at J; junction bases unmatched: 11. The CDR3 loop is CASSAGQGAPGVYGYTF. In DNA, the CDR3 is TGTGCCAGCAGCGCGGGACAGGGGGCGCCGGGGGTCTATGGCTACACCTTC.

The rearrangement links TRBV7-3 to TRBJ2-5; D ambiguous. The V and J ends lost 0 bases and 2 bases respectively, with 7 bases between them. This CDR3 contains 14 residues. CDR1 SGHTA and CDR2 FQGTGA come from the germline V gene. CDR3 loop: CASSLTGEQETQYF. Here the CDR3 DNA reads TGTGCCAGCAGCTTAACTGGAGAGCAAGAGACCCAGTACTTC. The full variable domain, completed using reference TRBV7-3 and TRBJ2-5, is GAGVSQTPSNKVTEKGKYVELRCDPISGHTALYWYRQSLGQGPEFLIYFQGTGAADDSGLPNDRFFAVRPEGSVSTLKIQRTERGDSAVYLCASSLTGEQETQYFGPGTRLLVL.

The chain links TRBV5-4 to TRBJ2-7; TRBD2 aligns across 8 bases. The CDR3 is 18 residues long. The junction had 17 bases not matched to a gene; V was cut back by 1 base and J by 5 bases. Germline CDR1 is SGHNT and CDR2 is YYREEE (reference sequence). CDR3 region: CASSLKRDAGGWSDEQYF. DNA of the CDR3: TGTGCCAGCAGCTTGAAGAGAGATGCGGGAGGATGGTCTGACGAGCAGTACTTC. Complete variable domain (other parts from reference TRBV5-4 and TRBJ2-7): ETGVTQSPTHLIKTRGQQVTLRCSSQSGHNTVSWYQQALGQGPQFIFQYYREEENGRGNFPPRFSGLQFPNYSSELNVNALELDDSALYLCASSLKRDAGGWSDEQYFGPGTRLTVT.

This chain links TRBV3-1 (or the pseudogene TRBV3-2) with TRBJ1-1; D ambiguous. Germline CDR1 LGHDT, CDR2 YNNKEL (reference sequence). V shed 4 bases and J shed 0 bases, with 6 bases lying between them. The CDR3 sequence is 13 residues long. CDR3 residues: CASSPLLNTEAFF. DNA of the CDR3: TGTGCCAGCAGCCCCCTCCTGAACACTGAAGCTTTCTTT.

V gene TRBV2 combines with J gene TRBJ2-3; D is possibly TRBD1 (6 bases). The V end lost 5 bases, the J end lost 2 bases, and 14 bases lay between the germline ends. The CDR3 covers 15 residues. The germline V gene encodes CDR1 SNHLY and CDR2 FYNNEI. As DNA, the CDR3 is TGTGCCAGCAGTAAACAGGGTACGGCCACAGATACGCAGTATTTT. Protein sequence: CASSKQGTATDTQYF.

CDR3 in DNA: TGTGCCAGCAGTTTATTCGTCGGGACGAACACCGGGGAGCTGTTTTTT. Translating it yields CASSLFVGTNTGELFF. The chain couples TRBV27 to TRBJ2-2; a weak D match, TRBD2 (5 bases). Trimming cost V 1 base and J 0 bases, with 9 bases left between them. The CDR3 runs 16 residues. The germline V gene encodes CDR1 MNHEY and CDR2 SMNVEV (reference sequence).